Below, 29 T cell receptor beta chains from the same sample are listed, as sequenced in a study of blood T cell repertoires in COVID-19. Only in-frame clones appear in the TCRdb table, and some are missing; sequencing was by immunoSEQ multiplex PCR. This sample has about 82,000 clones, with roughly 79% found just once. The material sequenced was peripheral blood. The receptor source for this set is an elderly man with acute or convalescent COVID-19.

The chain recombines TRBV6-5 with TRBJ2-7, with D unresolved. The germline V gene has CDR1 MNHEY and CDR2 SVGAGI. The CDR3 has 15 residues. Deletions cut 0 bases from V and 0 bases from J, with 9 bases between. CDR3: CASSYSSFGSYEQYF. The CDR3 DNA follows: TGTGCCAGCAGTTACTCCTCCTTCGGCTCCTACGAGCAGTACTTC.

The rearrangement joins TRBV5-1 to TRBJ2-2; 9 bases align to TRBD1. The V gene end was trimmed by 0 bases and the J gene end by 0 bases; junction bases not matched to a gene: 6. Germline CDR1 is SGHRS and CDR2 is YFSETQ. CDR3 size: 18 residues. Written as DNA, the CDR3 is TGCGCCAGCAGCTTGGAACCCAGACAGGGGGCGAACACCGGGGAGCTGTTTTTT. Amino acid sequence: CASSLEPRQGANTGELFF.

This chain joins TRBV7-2 and TRBJ2-7; 13 positions agree with TRBD2. V shed 4 bases and J 6 bases; nucleotides not matched to a gene: 12. The germline gives CDR1 SGHTA, CDR2 FQGNSA. This CDR3 contains 17 residues. The CDR3 bases are TGTGCCAGCAGCTCAGACGGGACTAGCGGGACCTTTCCCGAGCAGTACTTC. It translates to CASSSDGTSGTFPEQYF.

The CDR3, as DNA: TGTGCCAGCAGCCACCAGGGGGACCACAATGAGCAGTTCTTC. Translation gives CASSHQGDHNEQFF. The rearrangement links TRBV11-3 to TRBJ2-1; 7 bases agree with TRBD1. Losses at the gene ends were 5 bases for V and 5 bases for J; bases not matched to a gene: 6. Germline V lookup: CDR1 SGHNT, CDR2 YENEEA. There are 14 residues in the CDR3.

CDR3 residues: CASSLADNQPQHF. The CDR3 nucleotides are TGTGCCAGCAGCTTAGCAGACAATCAGCCCCAGCATTTT. This rearrangement joins TRBV11-2 to TRBJ1-5; D remains unclear. V shed 1 base and J shed 3 bases, with 4 bases lying between them. Germline V gene data show CDR1 as SGHAT and CDR2 as FQNNGV. This CDR3 has 13 amino acids.

This clone was found a few times. The chain employs TRBV5-5 and TRBJ1-3, with 9 bases matching TRBD1. V gave up 3 bases and J gave up 7 bases; unmatched junction bases: 5. In germline, CDR1 is SGHKS, CDR2 YYEKEE (reference sequence). The CDR3 covers 14 residues. The CDR3 DNA follows: TGTGCCAGCAGCTGGGACAGGGAGGCTAACACCATATATTTT. As protein: CASSWDREANTIYF.

The chain combines TRBV10-2 with TRBJ2-7, with D tentatively TRBD2 (6 bases). V was cut by 3 bases and J by 2 bases, with 14 bases left in between. Germline V gene lookup returns CDR1 WSHSY and CDR2 SAAADI. This CDR3 region has 15 residues. For the CDR3, the DNA is TGCGCCAGCAGTGAAGGGACTCGGGGAGCCTACGAGCAGTACTTC. The encoded protein is CASSEGTRGAYEQYF.

The J gene is TRBJ1-3, the V gene TRBV4-1, with 8 bases matching TRBD1. This CDR3 is built from 16 residues. Germline V gives CDR1 MGHRA, CDR2 YSYEKL. J gave up 0 bases and V 4 bases, and 5 bases lay outside the gene matches. As DNA, the CDR3 is TGCGCCAGCAGCCGCCAGGGGACAGGCTCTGGAAACACCATATATTTT. Residues: CASSRQGTGSGNTIYF.

The chain carries TRBV6-6 and TRBJ2-2; D perhaps matches TRBD1 (6 bases). In germline, CDR1 is MNHNY, CDR2 SVGAGI (reference sequence). V lost 10 bases, J lost 5 bases, and 17 bases lay in between. The CDR3 covers 14 residues. CDR3 coding DNA: TGTGCCACCGCTAAGGGGGATTGGACCGGGGAGCTGTTTTTT. It yields the protein CATAKGDWTGELFF.

The rearrangement joins TRBV5-6 to TRBJ2-1, with 14 nucleotides matching TRBD2. V lost 4 bases and J lost 9; bases outside the gene matches: 9. CDR3 length: 16 residues. Germline CDR1 is SGHDT and CDR2 is YYEEEE. Here the CDR3 reads CASSLRTSGRKGEQFF. The CDR3 nucleotides read TGTGCCAGCAGCCTAAGGACTAGCGGGAGGAAAGGTGAGCAGTTCTTC.

The chain carries TRBV28 and TRBJ2-6, with 13 bases aligning to TRBD2. The germline V gene encodes CDR1 MDHEN and CDR2 SYDVKM. Trimming took 8 bases from V and 4 from J; bases not matched to a gene: 5. CDR3 length: 16 amino acids. Here the CDR3 DNA reads TGTGCCAGCGGGGGACTAGCGGGAACCGGGGCCAACGTCCTGACTTTC. Residues: CASGGLAGTGANVLTF. The variable domain in full, with the rest retrieved from reference TRBV28 and TRBJ2-6, is DVKVTQSSRYLVKRTGEKVFLECVQDMDHENMFWYRQDPGLGLRLIYFSYDVKMKEKGDIPEGYSVSREKKERFSLILESASTNQTSMYLCASGGLAGTGANVLTFGAGSRLTVL.

This sequence joins TRBV2 and TRBJ2-1, with D tentatively TRBD1 (5 bases). V was trimmed by 3 bases and J by 9 bases, leaving 12 bases between them. This CDR3 contains 13 residues. Germline lookup yields CDR1 SNHLY and CDR2 FYNNEI. In DNA, the CDR3 is TGTGCCAGCAGTGATGAGACAGCGTCTGAGCAGTTCTTC. Translated: CASSDETASEQFF.

The V call is TRBV18, the J call TRBJ1-6; 7 bases fit TRBD1. J gave up 8 bases and V 3 bases, and 7 bases lay outside the gene matches. This CDR3 spans 15 amino acids. The germline V gene has CDR1 KGHSH and CDR2 LQKENI. CDR3 DNA: TGTGCCAGCTCACCGAGAAGGGGGCTCGATTCACCCCTCCACTTT. Its translation is CASSPRRGLDSPLHF. Full variable domain (remainder filled in from reference TRBV18 and TRBJ1-6): NAGVMQNPRHLVRRRGQEARLRCSPMKGHSHVYWYRQLPEEGLKFMVYLQKENIIDESGMPKERFSAEFPKEGPSILRIQQVVRGDSAAYFCASSPRRGLDSPLHFGNGTRLTVT.

This chain links TRBV29-1 with TRBJ2-3, with 12 nucleotides matching TRBD2. V dropped 3 bases and J dropped 3; count of bases not matched to a gene: 4. The CDR3 totals 15 residues. The germline gives CDR1 SQVTM, CDR2 ANQGSEA. The CDR3 protein is CSVDPTSGGTDTQYF. In DNA, the CDR3 is TGCAGCGTTGACCCGACTAGCGGGGGAACAGATACGCAGTATTTT.

J is TRBJ1-4 and V is TRBV7-9; a possible D gene is TRBD1 (5 bases). Trimming took 5 bases from V and 7 from J, leaving 14 bases between them. CDR3 size: 14 residues. Germline assignment: CDR1 SEHNR and CDR2 FQNEAQ (reference sequence). The CDR3 sequence: CASSLEQGGEKLFF. The CDR3 DNA reads TGTGCCAGCAGCCTCGAGCAGGGAGGTGAAAAACTGTTTTTT.

This chain links TRBV20-1 with TRBJ1-2; D gene unclear. Per the germline V gene, CDR1 is DFQATT and CDR2 is SNEGSKA (reference sequence). With 3 bases removed from V and 7 bases from J, the gap between germline ends came to 12 bases. This CDR3 contains 12 residues. The CDR3, as DNA: TGCAGTGCTAGTAAGAGGATGGGTGGCTACACCTTC. It translates to CSASKRMGGYTF.

V is TRBV6-5 and J is TRBJ2-2; 7 nucleotides align to TRBD1. CDR1 MNHEY and CDR2 SVGAGI come from the germline V gene. Trimming took 7 bases from V and 3 from J; bases not matched to a gene: 5. The CDR3 has 14 residues. CDR3 protein: CASKGQTYTGELFF. In DNA, the CDR3 is TGTGCCAGCAAGGGACAGACATACACCGGGGAGCTGTTTTTT.

This sequence joins TRBV11-1 and TRBJ2-1, with 8 bases identical to TRBD2. This CDR3 contains 14 residues. Losses at the gene ends were 6 bases for V and 4 bases for J; bases not matched to a gene: 5. Germline loops: CDR1 SGHAT, CDR2 FQDESV (reference sequence). The CDR3 nucleotides read TGTGCCAGCAGAGCGGGAGAGAGATACAATGAGCAGTTCTTC. It is translated as CASRAGERYNEQFF.

V usage is TRBV6-5 and J usage is TRBJ1-1, with 8 nucleotides matching TRBD1. Germline lookup yields CDR1 MNHEY and CDR2 SVGAGI. CDR3 length equals 16 residues. With 4 bases clipped from V and 4 bases from J, the junction kept 11 bases outside the gene matches. Here the CDR3 reads CASSSGKTTGGTEAFF. Here the CDR3 DNA reads TGTGCCAGCAGTTCCGGCAAAACTACAGGGGGCACTGAAGCTTTCTTT.

This clone has only one observation. The chain joins TRBV5-1 to TRBJ1-3; D is uncertain. The CDR3 totals 16 residues. The germline CDR1 and CDR2 sequences are SGHRS and YFSETQ. V was cut by 0 bases and J by 1 base, with 11 bases left in between. CDR3 region: CASSLAVGLSGNTIYF. DNA for the CDR3: TGCGCCAGCAGCTTGGCCGTGGGCCTGTCTGGAAACACCATATATTTT.

This clone was detected once. The rearrangement links TRBV12-5 to TRBJ2-7; 9 nucleotides align to TRBD2. Germline trimming cut 2 bases from V and 0 bases from J; bases unmatched to any gene: 20. The CDR3 totals 21 residues. CDR1 is LGHNT, CDR2 FRNRAP, per germline. CDR3 nucleotides: TGTGCTAGTGGTTTGTTTGGACGGAAGGGACTAGCTCCATTCCTCTCCTACGAGCAGTACTTC. Protein sequence: CASGLFGRKGLAPFLSYEQYF.

This clone was picked up one time. V is TRBV28 and J is TRBJ1-1; tentatively, D is TRBD1 (6 bases). CDR3 length equals 13 residues. Germline CDR1 MDHEN, CDR2 SYDVKM. The V and J ends lost 3 bases and 5 bases respectively, with 10 bases between them. The CDR3 loop is CASSFQGSTEAFF. In nucleotides, the CDR3 is TGTGCCAGCAGTTTTCAGGGGAGTACTGAAGCTTTCTTT.

The chain has TRBV4-1 and TRBJ2-7, with 9 nucleotides matching TRBD1. Trimming took 1 base from V and 6 from J; bases not matched to a gene: 16. Germline V gene data show CDR1 as MGHRA and CDR2 as YSYEKL. The length of the CDR3 is 18 residues. For the CDR3, the DNA is TGCGCCAGCAGCCAAGTGGTAGTTGGACAGGGGATCCTAGGCGAGCAGTACTTC. Amino acid sequence: CASSQVVVGQGILGEQYF.

The J gene is TRBJ1-1, the V gene TRBV25-1; 8 bases map to TRBD1. V gave up 1 base and J gave up 3 bases; unmatched junction bases: 4. Per the germline V gene, CDR1 is MGHDK and CDR2 is SYGVNS. The CDR3 length is 15 residues. The chain's CDR3 is CASSESPTGDTEAFF. CDR3 in DNA: TGTGCCAGCAGTGAATCCCCGACAGGGGACACTGAAGCTTTCTTT.

V usage is TRBV5-5 and J usage is TRBJ1-4; no definite D call. The CDR3 spans 14 residues. Germline V lookup: CDR1 SGHKS, CDR2 YYEKEE (reference sequence). V was pared by 1 base and J by 2 bases, with 6 bases between. CDR3 protein: CASSLRLTNEKLFF. The CDR3 DNA is TGTGCCAGCAGCTTGCGGTTGACTAATGAAAAACTGTTTTTT.

The V call is TRBV10-3, the J call TRBJ2-6; 8 bases match TRBD2. The V gene end was trimmed by 3 bases and the J gene end by 0 bases; junction bases not matched to a gene: 10. Germline CDR1 is ENHRY and CDR2 is SYGVKD. The CDR3 length is 19 residues. In DNA, the CDR3 is TGTGCCATCAGTGACCCTGACGGGGGGGCAGACTCTGGGGCCAACGTCCTGACTTTC. Residues: CAISDPDGGADSGANVLTF.

This clone was recorded only once. This chain uses TRBV28 with TRBJ1-4; possible D gene TRBD1, 6 bases. The germline V gene has CDR1 MDHEN and CDR2 SYDVKM. The CDR3 totals 13 residues. V lost 3 bases to trimming and J lost 8 bases, with 10 bases between them. CDR3 DNA: TGTGCCAGCAGTTTGGGACAAAAGGAAAAACTGTTTTTT. Translating it yields CASSLGQKEKLFF.

This sequence joins TRBV7-3 and TRBJ2-2, with TRBD1 matching over 9 bases. CDR1 is SGHTA and CDR2 is FQGTGA in the germline V gene. The CDR3 totals 16 residues. Losses at the gene ends were 4 bases for V and 5 bases for J; bases not matched to a gene: 8. The CDR3 DNA is TGTGCCAGCAGCTCCTCCCGGGACAGGGCTACCGGGGAGCTGTTTTTT. Residues: CASSSSRDRATGELFF.

The chain joins TRBV30 to TRBJ1-1; possibly TRBD1 for D (5 bases). The CDR3 covers 13 residues. CDR1 and CDR2 from the germline V gene are GTSNPN and SVGIG (reference sequence). V lost 6 bases and J 5 bases, leaving 16 bases between the germline ends. The CDR3 loop is CACTEGWGTEAFF. In DNA, the CDR3 is TGTGCCTGTACGGAGGGATGGGGGACTGAAGCTTTCTTT.